Below, one TCR beta chain is given with its context. This record belongs to a study of blood T cell repertoires in COVID-19. In the study overall: The United States, Italy and Spain supplied acute and convalescent COVID-19 samples.

Participants came from about 23 US areas, aged roughly 18 to 89 years. Donors were grouped by their self-reported clinical history. The CDR3 spans 16 residues. Looked up from germline, CDR1 is SGHAT and CDR2 is FQNNGV. Trimming took 6 bases from V and 6 from J; bases not matched to a gene: 11. TCRdb keeps only in-frame clones here, not all; method: immunoSEQ multiplex PCR. The table shows roughly 200,000 clones, with about nine tenths occurring only once. The chain couples TRBV11-2 to TRBJ2-2; the match to TRBD1 covers 9 bases. Material: PBMCs or T cells enriched from blood (not recorded which). The clonotype was recovered from a woman in her thirties or forties with acute COVID-19. The CDR3 reads CASRLTGGASAGELFF. The CDR3 DNA reads as TGTGCCAGCAGACTTACAGGGGGCGCGTCCGCCGGGGAGCTGTTTTTT. Full variable domain (outside the CDR3, taken from reference TRBV11-2 and TRBJ2-2): EAGVAQSPRYKIIEKRQSVAFWCNPISGHATLYWYQQILGQGPKLLIQFQNNGVVDDSQLPKDRFSAERLKGVDSTLKIQPAKLEDSAVYLCASRLTGGASAGELFFGEGSRLTVL.